This is a list of T cell receptor beta chains from one sample in a study of T cells after yellow fever vaccination. TCRdb re-called the 5' RACE reads with MiXCR, one entry per CDR3 protein. The sample lists about 350,000 distinct CDR3 sequences, around a tenth occurring once. The sequences come from PBMCs, collected on the day of the first yellow fever vaccination. All receptors derive from a man aged 18-30 years who received the YFV17D yellow fever vaccine. CDR3s include the opening cysteine and the closing phenylalanine or tryptophan. D genes are given only for firm matches. Size values are once, few and many counts, or a class for expanded clones, and some rows have none.

J gene: TRBJ1-5
CDR3 length: 13
clone size: few
D gene: TRBD1
V gene: TRBV6-1
CDR3 protein: CASSRDRGEPQHF
CDR3 DNA: TGTGCCAGCAGCCGGGACAGGGGTGAGCCCCAGCATTTT

J gene: TRBJ1-1
CDR3 length: 14
clone size: .
D gene: .
V gene: TRBV20-1
CDR3 protein: CSATPGALNTEAFF
CDR3 DNA: TGCAGTGCTACCCCGGGGGCCCTGAACACTGAAGCTTTCTTT

J gene: TRBJ2-7
CDR3 length: 13
clone size: few
D gene: TRBD1
V gene: TRBV10-2
CDR3 protein: CASSKTGYYEQYF
CDR3 DNA: TGCGCCAGCTCCAAGACAGGGTACTACGAGCAGTACTTC

J gene: TRBJ1-6
CDR3 length: 13
clone size: many
D gene: .
V gene: TRBV29-1
CDR3 protein: CSVEVAGGSPLHF
CDR3 DNA: TGCAGCGTTGAGGTCGCCGGGGGTTCACCCCTCCACTTT

J gene: TRBJ1-4
CDR3 length: 15
clone size: .
D gene: .
V gene: TRBV11-2
CDR3 protein: CASSSGSGGVEKLFF
CDR3 DNA: TGTGCCAGCAGCTCTGGTTCGGGGGGAGTAGAAAAACTGTTTTTT

J gene: TRBJ2-3
CDR3 length: 16
clone size: .
D gene: .
V gene: TRBV7-2
CDR3 protein: CASSLGTGPSTDTQYF
CDR3 DNA: TGTGCCAGCAGCTTAGGCACGGGCCCTAGCACAGATACGCAGTATTTT

J gene: TRBJ2-1
CDR3 length: 17
clone size: few
D gene: .
V gene: TRBV11-3
CDR3 protein: CASSLASSSFIHNEQFF
CDR3 DNA: TGTGCCAGCAGCTTAGCCTCCTCTTCCTTTATCCACAATGAGCAGTTCTTC

J gene: TRBJ2-5
CDR3 length: 17
clone size: few
D gene: TRBD1
V gene: TRBV5-4
CDR3 protein: CASSSGQGGNGQETQYF
CDR3 DNA: TGTGCCAGCAGCTCCGGACAGGGGGGGAATGGCCAAGAGACCCAGTACTTC

J gene: TRBJ1-2
CDR3 length: 12
clone size: few
D gene: .
V gene: TRBV12-3/TRBV12-4
CDR3 protein: CASRLRGGGYTF
CDR3 DNA: TGTGCCAGCAGGCTGAGGGGAGGTGGCTACACCTTC

J gene: TRBJ1-2
CDR3 length: 14
clone size: .
D gene: .
V gene: TRBV7-2
CDR3 protein: CASSLGWGNYGYTF
CDR3 DNA: TGTGCCAGCAGCTTAGGCTGGGGGAACTATGGCTACACCTTC

J gene: TRBJ2-1
CDR3 length: 15
clone size: few
D gene: .
V gene: TRBV6-5
CDR3 protein: CASSYSWRDYNEQFF
CDR3 DNA: TGTGCCAGCAGTTACTCGTGGAGGGACTACAATGAGCAGTTCTTC

J gene: TRBJ1-1
CDR3 length: 16
clone size: few
D gene: TRBD1
V gene: TRBV7-8
CDR3 protein: CASSPTTQGARTEAFF
CDR3 DNA: TGTGCCAGCAGTCCTACTACTCAGGGGGCCAGGACTGAAGCTTTCTTT

J gene: TRBJ2-1
CDR3 length: 15
clone size: .
D gene: .
V gene: TRBV6-5
CDR3 protein: CASSYLRRDYNEQFF
CDR3 DNA: TGTGCCAGCAGTTACTTACGCAGGGATTACAATGAGCAGTTCTTC

J gene: TRBJ2-3
CDR3 length: 15
clone size: .
D gene: .
V gene: TRBV7-2
CDR3 protein: CASSFRWAGGDTQYF
CDR3 DNA: TGTGCCAGCAGCTTCCGTTGGGCCGGCGGAGATACGCAGTATTTT

J gene: TRBJ2-1
CDR3 length: 15
clone size: few
D gene: TRBD1
V gene: TRBV27
CDR3 protein: CASGSLPGGINEQFF
CDR3 DNA: TGTGCCAGCGGTTCCCTCCCAGGGGGCATCAATGAGCAGTTCTTC

J gene: TRBJ1-2
CDR3 length: 14
clone size: few
D gene: TRBD1
V gene: TRBV12-3/TRBV12-4
CDR3 protein: CASRQGGRGYGYTF
CDR3 DNA: TGTGCCAGCAGGCAAGGGGGCCGGGGCTATGGCTACACCTTC

J gene: TRBJ2-7
CDR3 length: 14
clone size: .
D gene: TRBD1
V gene: TRBV3-1
CDR3 protein: CASSQTGGVNEQYF
CDR3 DNA: TGTGCCAGCAGCCAGACAGGGGGTGTGAACGAGCAGTACTTC

J gene: TRBJ2-1
CDR3 length: 15
clone size: .
D gene: .
V gene: TRBV5-1
CDR3 protein: CASWQGGSSYNEQFF
CDR3 DNA: TGCGCCAGCTGGCAGGGGGGGAGCTCCTACAATGAGCAGTTCTTC

J gene: TRBJ2-3
CDR3 length: 11
clone size: .
D gene: .
V gene: TRBV12-3/TRBV12-4
CDR3 protein: CASSPAHTQYF
CDR3 DNA: TGTGCCAGCAGCCCCGCGCATACGCAGTATTTT

J gene: TRBJ2-2
CDR3 length: 16
clone size: few
D gene: .
V gene: TRBV5-1
CDR3 protein: CASSLVRGSNTGELFF
CDR3 DNA: TGCGCCAGCAGCTTGGTTCGGGGTTCGAACACCGGGGAGCTGTTTTTT

J gene: TRBJ1-2
CDR3 length: 12
clone size: .
D gene: .
V gene: TRBV5-6
CDR3 protein: CASNLGVHGYTF
CDR3 DNA: TGTGCCAGCAACTTGGGGGTCCATGGCTACACCTTC

J gene: TRBJ2-1
CDR3 length: 15
clone size: few
D gene: .
V gene: TRBV4-3
CDR3 protein: CASSPGVYTVGVQFF
CDR3 DNA: TGCGCCAGCAGCCCGGGAGTATATACGGTCGGGGTGCAGTTCTTC

J gene: TRBJ2-5
CDR3 length: 14
clone size: .
D gene: .
V gene: TRBV3-1
CDR3 protein: CASSGGLLQETQYF
CDR3 DNA: TGTGCCAGCAGCGGCGGACTTTTACAAGAGACCCAGTACTTC

J gene: TRBJ2-1
CDR3 length: 16
clone size: .
D gene: TRBD2
V gene: TRBV3-1
CDR3 protein: CASSRKWAGGDNEQFF
CDR3 DNA: TGTGCCAGCAGCCGAAAATGGGCGGGGGGGGACAATGAGCAGTTCTTC

J gene: TRBJ1-4
CDR3 length: 15
clone size: .
D gene: .
V gene: TRBV7-6
CDR3 protein: CASSLGAQVWEKLFF
CDR3 DNA: TGTGCCAGCAGCCTCGGGGCGCAGGTTTGGGAAAAACTGTTTTTT

J gene: TRBJ1-5
CDR3 length: 14
clone size: few
D gene: .
V gene: TRBV21-1
CDR3 protein: CASSKGQGGQPQHF
CDR3 DNA: TGTGCCAGCAGCAAAGGACAGGGTGGTCAGCCCCAGCATTTT

J gene: TRBJ2-5
CDR3 length: 15
clone size: .
D gene: .
V gene: TRBV7-9
CDR3 protein: CASSLAGRPGETQYF
CDR3 DNA: TGTGCCAGCAGCTTAGCAGGTCGTCCGGGGGAGACCCAGTACTTC

J gene: TRBJ2-1
CDR3 length: 14
clone size: few
D gene: .
V gene: TRBV7-2
CDR3 protein: CATTGAGRHNEQFF
CDR3 DNA: TGTGCCACAACGGGGGCGGGTCGCCACAATGAGCAGTTCTTC

J gene: TRBJ2-3
CDR3 length: 15
clone size: few
D gene: .
V gene: TRBV14
CDR3 protein: CASSPTLLAGDTQYF
CDR3 DNA: TGTGCCAGCAGCCCTACCCTCCTAGCAGGAGATACGCAGTATTTT

J gene: TRBJ2-1
CDR3 length: 17
clone size: .
D gene: TRBD2
V gene: TRBV10-3
CDR3 protein: CAIRDVSGGASYNEQFF
CDR3 DNA: TGTGCCATCAGAGACGTTAGCGGGGGGGCCTCCTACAATGAGCAGTTCTTC

J gene: TRBJ2-2
CDR3 length: 13
clone size: .
D gene: .
V gene: TRBV12-3/TRBV12-4
CDR3 protein: CASRSQGVEELFF
CDR3 DNA: TGTGCCAGCAGATCCCAGGGTGTGGAGGAGCTGTTTTTT

J gene: TRBJ2-1
CDR3 length: 17
clone size: .
D gene: TRBD2
V gene: TRBV4-2
CDR3 protein: CASSQDLPSGGNNEQFF
CDR3 DNA: TGTGCCAGCAGCCAAGATCTCCCTAGCGGGGGTAACAATGAGCAGTTCTTC

J gene: TRBJ1-6
CDR3 length: 17
clone size: few
D gene: TRBD1
V gene: TRBV7-9
CDR3 protein: CASSLAGRGPGNSPLHF
CDR3 DNA: TGTGCCAGCAGCTTAGCCGGCAGGGGGCCGGGCAATTCACCCCTCCACTTT

J gene: TRBJ2-1
CDR3 length: 14
clone size: few
D gene: .
V gene: TRBV9
CDR3 protein: CASRPLTTNNEQFF
CDR3 DNA: TGTGCCAGCAGACCTTTAACAACGAACAATGAGCAGTTCTTC

J gene: TRBJ2-7
CDR3 length: 14
clone size: few
D gene: .
V gene: TRBV20-1
CDR3 protein: CSARDGRGPLEQYF
CDR3 DNA: TGCAGTGCTAGAGATGGCCGGGGGCCCCTAGAGCAGTACTTC

J gene: TRBJ2-7
CDR3 length: 10
clone size: few
D gene: .
V gene: TRBV11-2
CDR3 protein: CSTGTYEQYF
CDR3 DNA: TGTTCTACAGGGACCTACGAGCAGTACTTC

J gene: TRBJ2-3
CDR3 length: 18
clone size: .
D gene: TRBD2
V gene: TRBV11-2
CDR3 protein: CASSLPSSGRDLTDTQYF
CDR3 DNA: TGTGCCAGCAGCTTACCCTCTAGCGGGAGGGACCTCACAGATACGCAGTATTTT

J gene: TRBJ1-2
CDR3 length: 11
clone size: few
D gene: .
V gene: TRBV3-1
CDR3 protein: CASSQGSTYTF
CDR3 DNA: TGTGCCAGCAGCCAAGGCAGCACCTACACCTTC

J gene: TRBJ1-1
CDR3 length: 16
clone size: few
D gene: .
V gene: TRBV20-1
CDR3 protein: CSAPGTLLGINTEAFF
CDR3 DNA: TGCAGTGCTCCCGGGACCCTACTTGGGATTAACACTGAAGCTTTCTTT

J gene: TRBJ2-2
CDR3 length: 14
clone size: .
D gene: TRBD1
V gene: TRBV2
CDR3 protein: CASRRGTDPGELFF
CDR3 DNA: TGTGCCAGCAGAAGGGGGACAGATCCGGGGGAGCTGTTTTTT

J gene: TRBJ1-2
CDR3 length: 14
clone size: few
D gene: .
V gene: TRBV6-1
CDR3 protein: CASSLNRVSKGYTF
CDR3 DNA: TGTGCCAGCAGTCTTAACAGAGTCTCTAAGGGCTACACCTTC

J gene: TRBJ2-3
CDR3 length: 14
clone size: .
D gene: .
V gene: TRBV20-1
CDR3 protein: CSASSATSTDTQYF
CDR3 DNA: TGCAGTGCTAGCAGCGCGACTAGCACAGATACGCAGTATTTT

J gene: TRBJ2-3
CDR3 length: 18
clone size: .
D gene: TRBD2
V gene: TRBV5-4
CDR3 protein: CASSAPGLAGPSTDTQYF
CDR3 DNA: TGTGCCAGCAGCGCGCCGGGACTAGCGGGCCCAAGCACAGATACGCAGTATTTT